Listed here are 30 T cell receptor beta chains from one sample, sequenced in a study of CD8 T cells in ankylosing spondylitis. TCRdb re-derived calls from the 5' RACE reads in MiXCR, one entry per CDR3 protein. The data contain around 230,000 distinct CDR3 sequences, over 7% of them seen just once; the ten biggest clones take up 4.8%. Sequencing used blood, either unsorted or a sorted T cell fraction (not recorded which). The receptor source for this set is a female donor with ankylosing spondylitis or in good health (not recorded which).

In its sample, this clonotype was seen many times. The chain joins TRBV19 to TRBJ1-1; D not resolved. The length of the CDR3 is 14 residues. Germline V gene lookup returns CDR1 LNHDA and CDR2 SQIVND (reference sequence). The V end lost 5 bases, the J end lost 0 bases, and 10 bases lay between the germline ends. In nucleotides, the CDR3 is TGTGCCAGTAGTTCCGGGCGGATGAACACTGAAGCTTTCTTT. Translating gives CASSSGRMNTEAFF.

Concerning this clonotype itself: This may stem from a read error, because a much larger clone lies one nucleotide away. The chain combines TRBV27 with TRBJ2-7; 10 bases are a match to TRBD2. This CDR3 has 15 amino acids. Germline V gene lookup returns CDR1 MNHEY and CDR2 SMNVEV (reference sequence). The CDR3 here is CVSSPGLAQTYEQYF. CDR3 in DNA: TGTGTCAGCAGTCCGGGACTAGCGCAAACCTACGAGCAGTACTTC.

This clonotype was observed at least ten times. The CDR3 here is CASSLAGPTGELFF. Here the CDR3 DNA reads TGTGCCAGCAGCTTAGCGGGTCCCACCGGGGAGCTGTTTTTT. This sequence joins TRBV6-2 or TRBV6-3 and TRBJ2-2; 7 nucleotides match TRBD2. The V segment lost 6 bases and the J segment 4 bases; nucleotides outside the gene matches: 5. The CDR3 runs to 14 residues. Germline V CDR1 and CDR2: MNHEY, SVGEGT.

The CDR3 coding sequence is TGCAGTGTCCGACTAGCCAGGAACGCCTTTTCCTACGAGCAGTACTTC. Residues: CSVRLARNAFSYEQYF. This sequence joins TRBV20-1 and TRBJ2-7, with 7 bases aligning to TRBD2. CDR1 DFQATT and CDR2 SNEGSKA come from the germline V gene (reference sequence). V gave up 7 bases and J gave up 1 base; unmatched junction bases: 16. The CDR3 runs to 16 residues.

This clonotype was detected many times. V gene TRBV12-3 or TRBV12-4 combines with J gene TRBJ1-5; possibly TRBD1 for D (5 bases). V lost 2 bases, J lost 4 bases, and 9 bases lay in between. The CDR3 loop spans 14 amino acids. The CDR3 sequence is CASSLQGGNQPQHF. DNA of the CDR3: TGTGCCAGCAGTTTACAGGGAGGGAATCAGCCCCAGCATTTT.

This clonotype has a count of ten or more. The chain links TRBV4-3 to TRBJ2-5; no reliable D call. Germline CDR1 reads LGHNA; CDR2 reads YSLEER. V was pared by 6 bases and J by 12 bases, with 5 bases between. The length of the CDR3 is 8 residues. The CDR3 sequence is CASSKEYF. The CDR3 DNA reads as TGCGCCAGCAGTAAGGAGTACTTC.

At least ten counts were recorded for this clonotype. The V gene is TRBV12-3 or TRBV12-4, the J gene TRBJ2-1; the match to TRBD2 covers 11 bases. Trimming cost V 1 base and J 10 bases; bases outside gene matches: 9. The CDR3 is 16 amino acids. The CDR3 sequence: CASSLEVAGGPEEQFF. CDR3 DNA sequence: TGTGCCAGCAGTTTAGAAGTAGCGGGAGGGCCGGAGGAGCAGTTCTTC.

The chain carries TRBV6-1 and TRBJ2-1; 9 positions agree with TRBD2. J gave up 3 bases and V 6 bases, and 3 bases lay outside the gene matches. The germline CDR1 and CDR2 sequences are MNHNS and SASEGT. The CDR3 has 14 residues. In nucleotides, the CDR3 is TGTGCCAGCAGCTCTAGCGGGATCTACAATGAGCAGTTCTTC. Translating gives CASSSSGIYNEQFF.

This clonotype was observed at least ten times. The chain employs TRBV20-1 and TRBJ2-1, with 8 bases lining up with TRBD2. The junction had 12 bases not matched to a gene; V was cut back by 0 bases and J by 8 bases. In germline, CDR1 is DFQATT, CDR2 SNEGSKA (reference sequence). The CDR3 covers 16 residues. In DNA, the CDR3 is TGCAGTGCTAGAGATCGGGGGACTAGTGCCCTTGATGAGCAGTTCTTC. Translated: CSARDRGTSALDEQFF.

This rearrangement joins TRBV5-6 to TRBJ2-2; D possibly corresponds to TRBD1 (5 bases). CDR3 length: 16 residues. The V gene lost 0 bases and the J gene lost 2 bases, with 11 bases spanning the gap. The germline V gene has CDR1 SGHDT and CDR2 YYEEEE. As DNA, the CDR3 is TGTGCCAGCAGCTTGGTCTGGCAGGGTAACACCGGGGAGCTGTTTTTT. Its translation is CASSLVWQGNTGELFF.

Comment on this clonotype: Germline and junction disagree at one end, which may indicate a read error. This chain uses TRBV7-8 with TRBJ2-7, with 14 bases that match TRBD2. Germline-derived CDR1 and CDR2 are SGHVS and FQNEAQ. The CDR3 is made up of 15 amino acids. CDR3 in amino acids: CVSSPGLAGAYEQYF. Here the CDR3 DNA reads TGTGTCAGCAGCCCGGGACTAGCGGGGGCCTACGAGCAGTACTTC.

This clonotype was counted at least ten times. This rearrangement joins TRBV5-1 to TRBJ2-2, with 10 bases aligning to TRBD2. V was clipped by 4 bases and J by 1 base; unmatched bases: 4. Germline lookup yields CDR1 SGHRS and CDR2 YFSETQ. CDR3 length: 16 residues. In DNA, the CDR3 is TGCGCCAGCAGCCCCGGGACTAGCGTGAACACCGGGGAGCTGTTTTTT. It codes for CASSPGTSVNTGELFF.

This clonotype was seen repeatedly, ten times or more. The chain joins TRBV24-1 to TRBJ2-1, with 13 nucleotides matching TRBD2. V shed 2 bases and J 3 bases; nucleotides not matched to a gene: 3. The CDR3 is 17 amino acids. Germline values: CDR1 KGHDR, CDR2 SFDVKD. The CDR3 sequence: CATSDSGTSGNYNEQFF. The CDR3 DNA reads TGTGCCACCAGTGATTCGGGGACTAGCGGGAACTACAATGAGCAGTTCTTC.

This clonotype came up many times. V is TRBV6-1 and J is TRBJ2-7, with a weak D call TRBD1 (5 bases). The CDR3 contains 15 residues. V was trimmed by 7 bases and J by 3 bases, leaving 19 bases between them. Germline V gene data show CDR1 as MNHNS and CDR2 as SASEGT. DNA of the CDR3: TGTGCCAGCACCCGGACACGGGCCTCCCTCTACGAGCAGTACTTC. Residues: CASTRTRASLYEQYF.

Turning to this clonotype: It may be a read error: a sequence one base away is much more abundant. This chain links TRBV6-1 with TRBJ2-5, with D possibly TRBD1 on 6 matching bases. CDR3 length: 14 amino acids. Germline CDR1 and CDR2: MNHNS and SASEGT. CDR3 protein: CVSSGQGSVETQYF. The CDR3 DNA reads TGTGTCAGCAGTGGTCAGGGGTCTGTAGAGACCCAGTACTTC.

The sample holds many counts of this clonotype. The chain uses TRBV5-1 and TRBJ1-5, with 8 bases matching TRBD1. Germline V CDR1 and CDR2: SGHRS, YFSETQ. The V segment lost 0 bases and the J segment 7 bases; nucleotides outside the gene matches: 9. The CDR3 totals 16 residues. CDR3 sequence reads: CASSLEAGGVGQPQHF. The CDR3 DNA reads as TGCGCCAGCAGCTTGGAAGCAGGGGGCGTAGGACAGCCCCAGCATTTT.

This clonotype appeared many times. The rearrangement uses TRBV5-1 and TRBJ2-7; no definite D call. Trimming took 4 bases from V and 2 from J, leaving 13 bases between them. The CDR3 has 14 amino acids. CDR1 SGHRS and CDR2 YFSETQ come from the germline V gene. CDR3 in DNA: TGCGCCAGCAGCCGTGCCTCCCCGGCCTACGAGCAGTACTTC. Translating gives CASSRASPAYEQYF.

This rearrangement joins TRBV19 to TRBJ2-7; a weak D match, TRBD1 (6 bases). Deletions cut 5 bases from V and 2 bases from J, with 13 bases between. The CDR3 totals 14 residues. Germline V gene data show CDR1 as LNHDA and CDR2 as SQIVND (reference sequence). CDR3 sequence (DNA): TGTGCCAGTAGTGTACAGGGTTTACCCTACGAGCAGTACTTC. This codes for CASSVQGLPYEQYF.

This clonotype was seen more than once but under ten times. This chain links TRBV19 with TRBJ2-3; weak D call: TRBD2 (6 bases). The CDR3 loop spans 13 amino acids. The V gene lost 10 bases and the J gene lost 2 bases, with 13 bases spanning the gap. The V gene's germline CDR1 is LNHDA and CDR2 SQIVND (reference sequence). In nucleotides, the CDR3 is TGTGCCACCAGCTCGGGGGACACAGATACGCAGTATTTT. Translated: CATSSGDTDTQYF.

The gene calls are TRBV5-1 and TRBJ2-7; no firm D call. The germline gives CDR1 SGHRS, CDR2 YFSETQ. V lost 6 bases to trimming and J lost 3 bases, with 13 bases between them. The CDR3 runs to 13 residues. The CDR3 coding sequence is TGCGCCAGCAATCTTGGGTTAGGCTACGAGCAGTACTTC. It translates to CASNLGLGYEQYF.

This clonotype was seen more than once but under ten times. This sequence joins TRBV12-3 or TRBV12-4 and TRBJ2-2; possibly TRBD2 for D (6 bases). Trimming pared 3 bases from V and 4 bases from J, leaving 12 bases between. The CDR3 runs 15 residues. In nucleotides, the CDR3 is TGTGCCAGCAGTTTTCGGGGGACGGGCACCGGGGAGCTGTTTTTT. This translates into CASSFRGTGTGELFF.

This clonotype was recorded at least ten times. V gene TRBV27 combines with J gene TRBJ2-7, with D perhaps TRBD1 or TRBD2 (5 bases each). The germline CDR1 and CDR2 sequences are MNHEY and SMNVEV (reference sequence). With 5 bases removed from V and 3 bases from J, the gap between germline ends came to 11 bases. The CDR3 is 13 residues long. The CDR3 region has the DNA TGTGCCAGCAGTCCGGGGCCCCTCTACGAGCAGTACTTC. This translates into CASSPGPLYEQYF.

Concerning this clonotype: This sequence may be a read error, since a much larger clone differs from it by one base. The chain carries TRBV15 and TRBJ2-7, with 9 bases identical to TRBD1. The CDR3 loop spans 16 amino acids. Germline CDR1 and CDR2: LNHNV and YYDKDF (reference sequence). CDR3 in DNA: TGTACCACCAGCACCAACCATTATCTGACAGGGGGGGAGCAGTACTTC. It yields the protein CTTSTNHYLTGGEQYF. The variable domain in full, completed from reference TRBV15 and TRBJ2-7, reads DAMVIQNPRYQVTQFGKPVTLSCSQTLNHNVMYWYQQKSSQAPKLLFHYYDKDFNNEADTPDNFQSRRPNTSFCFLDIRSPGLGDTAMYLCTTSTNHYLTGGEQYFGPGTRLTVT.

The chain recombines TRBV7-9 with TRBJ1-6, with a tentative D call TRBD1 (6 bases). Per germline, CDR1 SEHNR and CDR2 FQNEAQ (reference sequence). Trimming removed 4 bases from V and 7 bases from J, with 14 bases in between. This CDR3 comprises 15 residues. This CDR3 is CASSSQGTENSPLHF. The CDR3 DNA is TGTGCCAGCAGCTCACAGGGTACAGAGAATTCACCCCTCCACTTT.

In its sample, this clonotype was seen many times. The rearrangement uses TRBV14 and TRBJ1-1; D is possibly TRBD1 (5 bases). The CDR3 sequence is 13 residues long. V was shortened by 0 bases and J by 8 bases, with 10 bases between the two germline ends. CDR1 and CDR2 from the germline V gene are SGHDN and FVKESK. The CDR3 coding sequence is TGTGCCAGCAGCCAAGAACCGCAGGGAGAAGCTTTCTTT. Amino acids: CASSQEPQGEAFF.

This clonotype has a handful of counts. The V gene is TRBV29-1, the J gene TRBJ2-3, with 11 nucleotides matching TRBD2. V trimming: 5 bases; J trimming: 7 bases; junction bases outside the gene matches: 8. Germline CDR1 reads SQVTM; CDR2 reads ANQGSEA. The CDR3 runs 14 residues. The CDR3 bases are TGCAGCGTTCTACTAGCGGGGGCGTATTATACGCAGTATTTT. Encoded protein: CSVLLAGAYYTQYF.

This clonotype occurred many times. The chain links TRBV6-1 to TRBJ2-7; D is unresolved. V lost 8 bases and J lost 4, with 15 bases in between. This CDR3 has 13 amino acids. Per the germline V gene, CDR1 is MNHNS and CDR2 is SASEGT. Here the CDR3 reads CASQAAEQYEQYF. The CDR3 DNA follows: TGTGCCAGCCAGGCGGCGGAACAGTACGAGCAGTACTTC.

Ten or more counts support this clonotype. This CDR3 reads CSARPGRSEQFF. CDR3 nucleotides: TGCAGTGCTAGACCCGGGAGGTCTGAGCAGTTCTTC. J is TRBJ2-1 and V is TRBV20-1; 7 nucleotides align to TRBD2. V lost 2 bases to trimming and J lost 9 bases; unmatched junction nucleotides: 4. CDR1 is DFQATT, CDR2 SNEGSKA, per germline (reference sequence). There are 12 residues in the CDR3.

This clonotype occurred many times. V usage is TRBV5-5 and J usage is TRBJ1-4; weak D call: TRBD1 (5 bases). Germline V lookup: CDR1 SGHKS, CDR2 YYEKEE (reference sequence). The CDR3 has 15 amino acids. V was shortened by 3 bases and J by 7 bases, with 16 bases between the two germline ends. In nucleotides, the CDR3 is TGTGCCAGCAGCTGGGATTTGGGGGGTTCTGAAAAACTGTTTTTT. This sequence encodes CASSWDLGGSEKLFF.

This clonotype was recorded at least ten times. The chain is built from TRBV11-2 and TRBJ2-3; 14 bases map to TRBD2. The CDR3 consists of 19 residues. V lost 2 bases, J lost 3 bases, and 10 bases stayed unmatched. Germline loops: CDR1 SGHAT, CDR2 FQNNGV. CDR3 residues: CASSLTRTSGRPGTDTQYF. The CDR3 DNA is TGTGCCAGCAGCTTAACCCGGACTAGCGGGAGGCCGGGGACAGATACGCAGTATTTT.